This TCR beta chain is from a study of blood T cell repertoires in COVID-19. Study overall: Samples came from the United States, Italy and Spain, spanning acute and convalescent COVID-19. Sources were T cells, B-cell-depleted T cells, or PBMCs; the material itself was cDNA or gDNA.

Methods used by the authors: For nucleated cells, counts were estimated from reference gene primer amplification. Clones were sequenced by immunoSEQ multiplex PCR, and TCRdb holds only the in-frame ones, with some missing. V, J and clone size are those of that table, while D and trimming were read from the DNA. Counted here are around 200,000 clones, 70% to 90% occurring once; the ten biggest clones make up over 2.5%. Germline V CDR1 and CDR2: SGHRS, YFSETQ. The V and J ends lost 2 bases and 8 bases, in that order; junction bases with no gene match: 7. The CDR3 runs 15 residues. This receptor was obtained from a man in his 60s with acute or convalescent COVID-19. The chain links TRBV5-1 to TRBJ2-5; 12 positions agree with TRBD2. Sequencing was done on a sample of peripheral blood. The CDR3 DNA is TGCGCCAGCAGCTTCGGCCTAGCGGGAGGGGGAACCCAGTACTTC. Translated: CASSFGLAGGGTQYF. Filled out from reference TRBV5-1 and TRBJ2-5, the complete variable domain reads KAGVTQTPRYLIKTRGQQVTLSCSPISGHRSVSWYQQTPGQGLQFLFEYFSETQRNKGNFPGRFSGRQFSNSRSEMNVSTLELGDSALYLCASSFGLAGGGTQYFGPGTRLLVL.